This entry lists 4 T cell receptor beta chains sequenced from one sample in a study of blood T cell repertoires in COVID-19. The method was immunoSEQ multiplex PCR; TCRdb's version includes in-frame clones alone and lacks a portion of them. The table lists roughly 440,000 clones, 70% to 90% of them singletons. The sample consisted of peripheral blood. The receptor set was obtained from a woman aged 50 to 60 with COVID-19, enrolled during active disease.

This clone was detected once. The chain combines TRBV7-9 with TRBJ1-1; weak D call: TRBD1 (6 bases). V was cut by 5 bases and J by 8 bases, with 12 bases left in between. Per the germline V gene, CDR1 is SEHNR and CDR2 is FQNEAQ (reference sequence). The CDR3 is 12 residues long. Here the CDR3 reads CASSPRQAEAFF. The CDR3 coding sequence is TGTGCCAGCAGCCCGAGACAGGCCGAAGCTTTCTTT. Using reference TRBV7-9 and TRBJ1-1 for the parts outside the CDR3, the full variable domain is DTGVSQNPRHKITKRGQNVTFRCDPISEHNRLYWYRQTLGQGPEFLTYFQNEAQLEKSRLLSDRFSAERPKGSFSTLEIQRTEQGDSAMYLCASSPRQAEAFFGQGTRLTVV.

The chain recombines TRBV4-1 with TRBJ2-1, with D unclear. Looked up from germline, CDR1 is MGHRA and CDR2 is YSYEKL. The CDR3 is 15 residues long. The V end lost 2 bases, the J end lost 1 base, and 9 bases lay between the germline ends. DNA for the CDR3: TGCGCCAGCAGCCAAAGCAGGTATTCCTACAATGAGCAGTTCTTC. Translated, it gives CASSQSRYSYNEQFF.

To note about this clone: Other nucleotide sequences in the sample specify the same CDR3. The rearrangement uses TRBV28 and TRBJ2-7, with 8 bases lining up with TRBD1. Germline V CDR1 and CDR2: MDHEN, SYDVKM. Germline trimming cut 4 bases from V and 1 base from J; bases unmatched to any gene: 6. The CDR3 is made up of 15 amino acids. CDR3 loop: CASSSPGQGSYEQYF. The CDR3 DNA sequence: TGTGCCAGCAGTTCCCCTGGACAGGGATCCTACGAGCAGTACTTC.

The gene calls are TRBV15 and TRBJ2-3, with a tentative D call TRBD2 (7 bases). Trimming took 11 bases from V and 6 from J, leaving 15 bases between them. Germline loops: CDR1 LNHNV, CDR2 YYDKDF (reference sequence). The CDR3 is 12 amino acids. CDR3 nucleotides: TGTGCCGTATCGGGGGGCTCGGATACGCAGTATTTT. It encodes CAVSGGSDTQYF.